Listed here are 22 T cell receptor beta chains from one sample, sequenced in a study of cytomegalovirus exposure and HLA in healthy donors. The PCR employed 60 Vbeta primers together with 13 Jbeta primers. Measured with immunoSEQ multiplex PCR; TCRdb has only the in-frame clones, and not every one. The table shows around 170,000 clones, with roughly 75% occurring only once. The specimen was PBMCs. The origin of the receptors is a man in his forties in good health and CMV-seronegative.

The genes are TRBV6-1 and TRBJ1-2; weak D call: TRBD1 (6 bases). The V gene's germline CDR1 is MNHNS and CDR2 SASEGT. Deletions cut 8 bases from V and 1 base from J, with 14 bases between. The CDR3 length is 14 residues. CDR3 in DNA: TGTGCCAGCGGGGGCCAGACTATTAACTATGGCTACACCTTC. Translated: CASGGQTINYGYTF.

This clone was detected a few times. The CDR3 DNA follows: TGTGCCAGCAGTGAAGTCCCGGGAGGGTTTGGTTACGAGCAGTACTTC. Protein: CASSEVPGGFGYEQYF. The chain recombines TRBV2 with TRBJ2-7, with 8 bases that match TRBD2. This CDR3 has 16 residues. Germline lookup yields CDR1 SNHLY and CDR2 FYNNEI. Germline trimming cut 1 base from V and 4 bases from J; bases unmatched to any gene: 9.

This chain uses TRBV7-2 with TRBJ2-7; 16 bases fit TRBD2. Trimming at V came to 4 bases and at J to 3 bases, leaving 9 bases not matched to a gene. Germline CDR1 and CDR2: SGHTA and FQGNSA. The CDR3 has 18 amino acids. Written as DNA, the CDR3 is TGTGCCAGCAGCTCACTGGGCGGGACTAGCGGGGGGGACTACGAGCAGTACTTC. It encodes CASSSLGGTSGGDYEQYF.

This clone was detected once. The chain has TRBV27 and TRBJ2-1; TRBD2 aligns across 12 bases. Germline V CDR1 and CDR2: MNHEY, SMNVEV (reference sequence). V shed 7 bases and J 9 bases; nucleotides not matched to a gene: 16. CDR3 length: 17 amino acids. CDR3 DNA: TGTGCCAGCACTAATCTTGAGGACCTAGCGGGAGGGAGTGAGCAGTTCTTC. As protein: CASTNLEDLAGGSEQFF.

The genes are TRBV6-1 and TRBJ1-1; TRBD1 agrees at 7 bases. With V trimmed by 3 bases and J by 5 bases, 6 bases remained unmatched. The CDR3 is made up of 14 amino acids. Looked up from germline, CDR1 is MNHNS and CDR2 is SASEGT. This CDR3 is CASSEQGGWTEAFF. For the CDR3, the DNA is TGTGCCAGCAGTGAGCAGGGGGGCTGGACTGAAGCTTTCTTT.

The chain couples TRBV4-1 to TRBJ2-7; 13 positions agree with TRBD2. Germline CDR1 reads MGHRA; CDR2 reads YSYEKL. The CDR3 is made up of 14 amino acids. The J segment lost 6 bases and the V segment lost 4 bases, leaving 3 bases of the junction unmatched. This CDR3 is CASSLGLAGPEQYF. As DNA, the CDR3 is TGCGCCAGCAGCCTGGGACTAGCGGGGCCCGAGCAGTACTTC.

The V and J genes are TRBV6-5 and TRBJ2-7, with D perhaps matching TRBD2 (5 bases). V lost 6 bases, J lost 5 bases, and 11 bases lay in between. CDR3 length: 12 residues. CDR1 is MNHEY and CDR2 is SVGAGI in the germline V gene. CDR3: CASSHGVNEQYF. The CDR3, as DNA: TGTGCCAGCAGCCACGGGGTGAACGAGCAGTACTTC.

The chain employs TRBV5-1 and TRBJ2-3, with 7 positions matching TRBD1. This CDR3 is 16 amino acids long. Germline V gives CDR1 SGHRS, CDR2 YFSETQ. The J segment lost 4 bases and the V segment lost 1 base, leaving 9 bases of the junction unmatched. CDR3 bases: TGCGCCAGCAGCTTGAACCCAGGGGGTGCCGCAGATACGCAGTATTTT. Encoded protein: CASSLNPGGAADTQYF.

The chain has TRBV10-3 and TRBJ2-7; the match to TRBD1 covers 8 bases. Germline values: CDR1 ENHRY, CDR2 SYGVKD. J lost 1 base, V lost 2 bases, and 7 bases had no gene match. The CDR3 has 16 amino acids. CDR3 residues: CAISEGGQGRSYEQYF. The CDR3 coding sequence is TGTGCCATCAGTGAGGGCGGACAGGGAAGATCCTACGAGCAGTACTTC.

This rearrangement joins TRBV21-1 to TRBJ2-7; the tabulated D call, TRBD2, remains unverified against the DNA. TRBV21-1 is given as a pseudogene. This CDR3 region has 19 residues. The CDR3 sequence is CASSNPNNRVVRIDYEQYF. As DNA, the CDR3 is TGTGCCAGCAGCAACCCCAACAACCGGGTGGTTAGGATAGATTACGAGCAGTACTTC.

This chain links TRBV6-5 with TRBJ2-7; TRBD1 agrees at 9 bases. CDR1 and CDR2 from the germline V gene are MNHEY and SVGAGI. The CDR3 consists of 15 residues. Trimming removed 6 bases from V and 2 bases from J; junction bases left unmatched: 8. CDR3 sequence reads: CASSSGQGLTYEQYF. In DNA, the CDR3 is TGTGCCAGCAGCTCCGGACAGGGGTTGACCTACGAGCAGTACTTC.

A few counts support this clone. This chain joins TRBV5-4 and TRBJ2-1; D call uncertain. Germline CDR1 is SGHNT and CDR2 is YYREEE (reference sequence). CDR3 length: 13 amino acids. Trimming stripped 1 base from V and 8 bases from J, with 10 bases between. CDR3 residues: CASSLILADEQFF. The CDR3 nucleotides read TGTGCCAGCAGCTTGATTCTGGCGGATGAGCAGTTCTTC.

This chain links TRBV7-9 with TRBJ2-1; TRBD2 matches at 12 bases. Germline CDR1 is SEHNR and CDR2 is FQNEAQ (reference sequence). The CDR3 has 18 residues. V lost 4 bases to trimming and J lost 3 bases; unmatched junction nucleotides: 10. CDR3 sequence: CASSSLPRTSGNYNEQFF. CDR3 bases: TGTGCCAGCAGCTCCCTCCCCCGGACTAGCGGGAACTACAATGAGCAGTTCTTC.

The chain links TRBV29-1 to TRBJ1-4; 9 nucleotides match TRBD1. The CDR3 extends over 14 amino acids. Looked up from germline, CDR1 is SQVTM and CDR2 is ANQGSEA. Losses at the gene ends were 1 base for V and 8 bases for J; bases not matched to a gene: 5. This chain's CDR3 is CSVEGGQGKEKLFF. CDR3 DNA: TGCAGCGTTGAAGGGGGACAGGGAAAGGAAAAACTGTTTTTT.

This clone has a single count. The chain couples TRBV5-1 to TRBJ2-7; D perhaps matches TRBD2 (5 bases). The CDR3 length is 15 residues. Germline lookup yields CDR1 SGHRS and CDR2 YFSETQ. The V end was cut by 0 bases, the J end by 6 bases, with 16 bases between. CDR3 sequence: CASSLEEPRRSEQYF. The DNA of the CDR3 is TGCGCCAGCAGCTTGGAAGAGCCCCGGAGGAGCGAGCAGTACTTC.

The V call is TRBV5-4, the J call TRBJ2-1; perhaps TRBD1 as D (5 bases). V was clipped by 1 base and J by 0 bases, with 11 bases between them. This CDR3 has 16 amino acids. Germline loops: CDR1 SGHNT, CDR2 YYREEE (reference sequence). In DNA, the CDR3 is TGTGCCAGCAGCTTGAACCCGACAGTCTCCTACAATGAGCAGTTCTTC. It codes for CASSLNPTVSYNEQFF.

This clone was observed a few times. The genes are TRBV27 and TRBJ2-2, with 7 bases aligning to TRBD1. The V and J ends lost 5 bases and 2 bases, in that order; junction bases with no gene match: 5. Per the germline V gene, CDR1 is MNHEY and CDR2 is SMNVEV (reference sequence). The CDR3 consists of 15 residues. This CDR3 reads CASSPRGFNTGELFF. Here the CDR3 DNA reads TGTGCCAGCAGTCCCAGGGGGTTCAACACCGGGGAGCTGTTTTTT.

V and J are TRBV7-2 and TRBJ2-7, with TRBD2 matching over 11 bases. The CDR3 is made up of 15 amino acids. V lost 4 bases and J lost 0; bases outside the gene matches: 2. Germline CDR1 reads SGHTA; CDR2 reads FQGNSA. The CDR3 is CASSSGLAASYEQYF. In nucleotides, the CDR3 is TGTGCCAGCAGCTCGGGACTAGCGGCCTCCTACGAGCAGTACTTC.

The chain joins TRBV27 to TRBJ1-1; a possible D gene is TRBD1 (5 bases). The CDR3 contains 15 residues. The V end lost 2 bases, the J end lost 2 bases, and 12 bases lay between the germline ends. Germline CDR1 is MNHEY and CDR2 is SMNVEV (reference sequence). CDR3 DNA: TGTGCCAGCAGTTTAGAGGCGGGACCCAACACTGAAGCTTTCTTT. Its translation is CASSLEAGPNTEAFF.

The rearrangement uses TRBV2 and TRBJ2-5, with 9 bases fitting TRBD1. With 6 bases clipped from V and 2 bases from J, the junction kept 4 bases outside the gene matches. Germline-derived CDR1 and CDR2 are SNHLY and FYNNEI. The CDR3 covers 14 residues. The CDR3 nucleotides are TGTGCCAGCAGCCAGACAGGGGGGCAAGAGACCCAGTACTTC. Its translation: CASSQTGGQETQYF.

The chain couples TRBV7-2 to TRBJ1-1; D might be TRBD1 (6 bases). The CDR3 loop spans 13 amino acids. Trimming pared 6 bases from V and 4 bases from J, leaving 12 bases between. Germline CDR1 is SGHTA and CDR2 is FQGNSA. CDR3 DNA sequence: TGTGCCAGCAGGCAAGGGGGGGCCACTGAAGCTTTCTTT. It specifies CASRQGGATEAFF.

The rearrangement uses TRBV2 and TRBJ1-6; 7 nucleotides line up with TRBD1. The trim removed 6 bases at V and 3 bases at J, leaving 5 bases unmatched. This CDR3 spans 15 amino acids. Germline V gene data show CDR1 as SNHLY and CDR2 as FYNNEI. As DNA, the CDR3 is TGTGCCAGCAGCCCGACAGGGAACTATAATTCACCCCTCCACTTT. Protein sequence: CASSPTGNYNSPLHF.